These T cell receptor beta chains were read from a single sample in a study of T cells in Graves' hyperthyroidism and ophthalmopathy. One entry per CDR3 protein, called by TCRdb with MiXCR from the multiplex PCR reads. The table lists 330,000 or so distinct CDR3 sequences, approximately 18% of them singletons. The material sequenced was blood. Every receptor here comes from a man in his forties or fifties with Graves' ophthalmopathy. CDR3s include the opening cysteine and the closing phenylalanine or tryptophan. D genes are given only for firm matches. Clone sizes are given selectively: once, few, many, or a class where the clone is expanded.

CDR3aa: CAWSVPSSPYQETQYF
CDR3nt: TGTGCCTGGAGTGTACCGTCTTCCCCATACCAAGAGACCCAGTACTTC
len: 16
v_gene: TRBV30
j_gene: TRBJ2-5
abundance: many
d_gene: .

CDR3aa: CASSQDVQRGLTDTQYF
CDR3nt: TGTGCCAGCAGCCAAGATGTACAGCGGGGGCTCACAGATACGCAGTATTTT
len: 17
v_gene: TRBV4-2
j_gene: TRBJ2-3
abundance: .
d_gene: TRBD2

CDR3aa: CATSDSDRVGYEQYF
CDR3nt: TGTGCCACCAGTGACTCCGACAGGGTAGGGTACGAGCAGTACTTC
len: 15
v_gene: TRBV24-1
j_gene: TRBJ2-7
abundance: few
d_gene: TRBD1

CDR3aa: CSARGRTGYSNQPQHF
CDR3nt: TGCAGTGCTAGAGGTAGGACAGGCTATAGCAATCAGCCCCAGCATTTT
len: 16
v_gene: TRBV20-1
j_gene: TRBJ1-5
abundance: .
d_gene: TRBD1

CDR3aa: CASSLGSGSNQPQHF
CDR3nt: TGTGCCAGCAGCTTAGGTTCGGGGAGCAATCAGCCCCAGCATTTT
len: 15
v_gene: TRBV7-8
j_gene: TRBJ1-5
abundance: .
d_gene: .

CDR3aa: CASGGPYEQYF
CDR3nt: TGTGCCAGCGGGGGGCCCTACGAGCAGTACTTC
len: 11
v_gene: TRBV28
j_gene: TRBJ2-7
abundance: few
d_gene: .

CDR3aa: CASSPPSGAEQFF
CDR3nt: TGTGCCAGCTCACCTCCCTCGGGGGCTGAGCAGTTCTTC
len: 13
v_gene: TRBV18
j_gene: TRBJ2-1
abundance: few
d_gene: .

CDR3aa: CASSLVASGRSTDTQYF
CDR3nt: TGCGCCAGCAGCTTGGTGGCTAGCGGGAGGAGCACAGATACGCAGTATTTT
len: 17
v_gene: TRBV5-1
j_gene: TRBJ2-3
abundance: many
d_gene: TRBD2

CDR3aa: CASSLALDRGTDTQYF
CDR3nt: TGTGCCAGCAGCTTGGCCCTCGACAGGGGCACAGATACGCAGTATTTT
len: 16
v_gene: TRBV11-2
j_gene: TRBJ2-3
abundance: few
d_gene: TRBD1

CDR3aa: CAWSTLVGAYGYTF
CDR3nt: TGTGCCTGGAGTACCCTCGTGGGAGCCTATGGCTACACCTTC
len: 14
v_gene: TRBV30
j_gene: TRBJ1-2
abundance: many
d_gene: .

CDR3aa: CASSQSGTGSDTQYF
CDR3nt: TGCGCCAGCAGCCAATCCGGGACAGGGTCAGATACGCAGTATTTT
len: 15
v_gene: TRBV4-1
j_gene: TRBJ2-3
abundance: many
d_gene: TRBD1

CDR3aa: CSAGGDGDSPLHF
CDR3nt: TGCAGTGCTGGAGGGGATGGGGATTCACCCCTCCACTTT
len: 13
v_gene: TRBV20-1
j_gene: TRBJ1-6
abundance: few
d_gene: .

CDR3aa: CASSPGFRETQYF
CDR3nt: TGTGCCAGCAGTCCAGGGTTCCGAGAGACCCAGTACTTC
len: 13
v_gene: TRBV12-3/TRBV12-4
j_gene: TRBJ2-5
abundance: .
d_gene: .

CDR3aa: CASSPLNVNTGELLF
CDR3nt: TGTGCCAGCAGTCCCCTTAACGTCAACACCGGGGAGCTGCTTTTT
len: 15
v_gene: TRBV28
j_gene: TRBJ2-2
abundance: .
d_gene: .

CDR3aa: CASGTPTDTQYF
CDR3nt: TGCGCCAGCGGGACCCCCACAGATACGCAGTATTTT
len: 12
v_gene: TRBV5-1
j_gene: TRBJ2-3
abundance: .
d_gene: .

CDR3aa: CASRSGLGTDTQYF
CDR3nt: TGTGCCAGCAGGTCGGGCCTGGGCACAGATACGCAGTATTTT
len: 14
v_gene: TRBV11-2
j_gene: TRBJ2-3
abundance: few
d_gene: .

CDR3aa: CAWSRDGGTTGYTF
CDR3nt: TGTGCCTGGAGTAGAGACGGAGGGACTACTGGCTACACCTTC
len: 14
v_gene: TRBV30
j_gene: TRBJ1-2
abundance: many
d_gene: .

CDR3aa: CASSLRHYEQYF
CDR3nt: TGTGCCAGCAGTTTACGACACTACGAGCAGTACTTC
len: 12
v_gene: TRBV28
j_gene: TRBJ2-7
abundance: .
d_gene: .

CDR3aa: CASSHGRGTGELFF
CDR3nt: TGTGCCAGCAGCCACGGCCGGGGGACCGGGGAGCTGTTTTTT
len: 14
v_gene: TRBV7-3
j_gene: TRBJ2-2
abundance: .
d_gene: .

CDR3aa: CASSYETGGGEKLFF
CDR3nt: TGTGCCAGCAGCTACGAGACAGGGGGGGGTGAAAAACTGTTTTTT
len: 15
v_gene: TRBV7-2
j_gene: TRBJ1-4
abundance: many
d_gene: TRBD1

CDR3aa: CASNQGHTDTQYF
CDR3nt: TGTGCCAGCAACCAGGGCCACACAGATACGCAGTATTTT
len: 13
v_gene: TRBV2
j_gene: TRBJ2-3
abundance: many
d_gene: .

CDR3aa: CASSIRVFRTDTQYF
CDR3nt: TGTGCCAGTAGTATTCGTGTTTTCCGCACAGATACGCAGTATTTT
len: 15
v_gene: TRBV19
j_gene: TRBJ2-3
abundance: .
d_gene: .

CDR3aa: CASSDYPGTEAFF
CDR3nt: TGTGCCAGCAGTGACTACCCGGGGACTGAAGCTTTCTTT
len: 13
v_gene: TRBV6-4
j_gene: TRBJ1-1
abundance: few
d_gene: .

CDR3aa: CASSFTDRAYEQYF
CDR3nt: TGTGCCAGCAGCTTTACTGACAGGGCCTACGAGCAGTACTTC
len: 14
v_gene: TRBV13
j_gene: TRBJ2-7
abundance: many
d_gene: TRBD1

CDR3aa: CASSETRSNEQYF
CDR3nt: TGTGCCAGCAGTGAAACAAGGTCTAACGAGCAGTACTTC
len: 13
v_gene: TRBV2
j_gene: TRBJ2-7
abundance: many
d_gene: .

CDR3aa: CASIRRDDSSYNEQFF
CDR3nt: TGTGCCAGCATCCGCCGGGACGACAGCTCCTACAATGAGCAGTTCTTC
len: 16
v_gene: TRBV2
j_gene: TRBJ2-1
abundance: .
d_gene: .

CDR3aa: CASSRDPGYEQYF
CDR3nt: TGTGCCAGCAGCCGGGACCCAGGCTACGAGCAGTACTTC
len: 13
v_gene: TRBV7-3
j_gene: TRBJ2-7
abundance: .
d_gene: .

CDR3aa: CASSSISAGRTEAFF
CDR3nt: TGTGCCAGCAGTTCAATATCGGCAGGGAGGACTGAAGCTTTCTTT
len: 15
v_gene: TRBV6-1
j_gene: TRBJ1-1
abundance: .
d_gene: .

CDR3aa: CAISESPGGPPDTQYF
CDR3nt: TGTGCCATCAGTGAGTCCCCGGGAGGGCCCCCAGATACGCAGTATTTT
len: 16
v_gene: TRBV10-3
j_gene: TRBJ2-3
abundance: many
d_gene: TRBD2